This T cell receptor (beta chain) was captured in a study of T-cell reconstitution after alpha-beta-depleted transplantation in children. Unique molecular identifiers were incorporated into the prepared TCRbeta library. MiXCR was run by TCRdb on the PCR reads, yielding one entry per CDR3 protein. The sample lists 750,000 to 950,000 distinct CDR3 sequences, approximately 15% occurring once. Germline V gene sequence: CDR1 SGHAT, CDR2 FQNNGV. V gave up 5 bases and J gave up 5 bases, with 18 bases separating them. This CDR3 contains 16 residues. The V gene is TRBV11-2, the J gene TRBJ1-4; D perhaps matches TRBD1 (6 bases). This TCR was sampled from a male patient under 18 who had a stem cell transplant for acute lymphoblastic leukemia, so the T cells may come from the graft donor. The sequencing used PBMCs, mostly from graft donor cells, collected 360 days after TCRalphabeta/CD19-depleted stem cell transplant. The CDR3 sequence: CASSPPGGRRNEKLFF. The DNA of the CDR3 is TGTGCCAGCAGCCCCCCCGGGGGCAGGCGGAATGAAAAACTGTTTTTT.